This T cell receptor beta chain is from a study of blood T cells in healthy people across ages. Germline V gives CDR1 SGHRS, CDR2 YFSETQ. V gave up 0 bases and J gave up 6 bases; unmatched junction bases: 13. The CDR3 sequence is 17 residues long. A second PCR, run for about 7 to 12 cycles, used a sample-barcoded 5' primer plus a J-beta primer mix. Each CDR3 protein is one row after TCRdb ran MiXCR on the 5' RACE reads. The table shows about 570,000 distinct CDR3 sequences, with about 26% occurring only once. This clonotype was found once. Its antigen is unidentified. Donation came from healthy Caucasian individuals in Russia who were aged 6 to 90. No fewer than 7 million PBMCs went into each sample. Study findings and constraints: More naive CD4+ cells and higher diversity marked long-lived donors relative to aged donors. Older age went with lower TCR beta diversity per million T cells, in a roughly linear way.

This rearrangement joins TRBV5-1 to TRBJ1-2; 8 bases are a match to TRBD1. The receptor's source is a woman in her 70s in good health. The sequencing sample was made of blood. The CDR3 is CASSLEGNGQGKDGYTF. The CDR3 coding sequence is TGCGCCAGCAGCTTGGAAGGGAATGGACAGGGCAAAGATGGCTACACCTTC. Based on the CDR3 plus reference TRBV5-1 and TRBJ1-2, the full variable domain is KAGVTQTPRYLIKTRGQQVTLSCSPISGHRSVSWYQQTPGQGLQFLFEYFSETQRNKGNFPGRFSGRQFSNSRSEMNVSTLELGDSALYLCASSLEGNGQGKDGYTFGSGTRLTVV.